The 28 T cell receptor beta chains reported below all come from one sample, sequenced in a study of cytomegalovirus exposure and HLA in healthy donors. The study ran its PCR with 60 Vbeta and 13 Jbeta primers. This table comes from immunoSEQ multiplex PCR, and its TCRdb copy is limited to in-frame clones, with some not included. The sample has some 240,000 clones; approximately 78% are singletons. Source material: PBMCs. Source of these receptors: a male donor in good health and CMV-seronegative.

This clone was picked up a small number of times. V is TRBV5-8 and J is TRBJ2-7; TRBD2 matches 8 bases. CDR3 length equals 14 residues. The J segment lost 5 bases and the V segment lost 4 bases, leaving 8 bases of the junction unmatched. Looked up from germline, CDR1 is SGHTS and CDR2 is YDEGEE. CDR3 sequence: CASSASPLADEQYF. CDR3 bases: TGTGCCAGCAGCGCATCACCACTAGCGGACGAGCAGTACTTC.

This clone was recorded a few times. The genes are TRBV7-9 and TRBJ2-1, with D tentatively TRBD2 (7 bases). There are 16 residues in the CDR3. Looked up from germline, CDR1 is SEHNR and CDR2 is FQNEAQ (reference sequence). With 1 base removed from V and 4 bases from J, the gap between germline ends came to 14 bases. The CDR3 here is CASSLGNRGGYNEQFF. Here the CDR3 DNA reads TGTGCCAGCAGCTTAGGAAATAGGGGGGGGTACAATGAGCAGTTCTTC.

The chain combines TRBV7-9 with TRBJ2-7; the match to TRBD2 covers 8 bases. Trimming cost V 5 bases and J 5 bases; bases outside gene matches: 11. Germline assignment: CDR1 SEHNR and CDR2 FQNEAQ (reference sequence). The CDR3 totals 15 residues. The CDR3 DNA follows: TGTGCCAGCAGCCCGCCAGGGACTAGAGACCACGAGCAGTACTTC. This gives the protein CASSPPGTRDHEQYF.

This sequence joins TRBV15 and TRBJ2-3; D remains unclear. Germline CDR1 reads LNHNV; CDR2 reads YYDKDF (reference sequence). CDR3 length: 13 residues. V lost 0 bases to trimming and J lost 8 bases, with 9 bases between them. As DNA, the CDR3 is TGTGCCACCAGCAGAGATCGAGGCAGTACGCAGTATTTT. This sequence encodes CATSRDRGSTQYF. Looking up the rest from reference TRBV15 and TRBJ2-3 gives the full variable domain: DAMVIQNPRYQVTQFGKPVTLSCSQTLNHNVMYWYQQKSSQAPKLLFHYYDKDFNNEADTPDNFQSRRPNTSFCFLDIRSPGLGDTAMYLCATSRDRGSTQYFGPGTRLTVL.

This rearrangement joins TRBV2 to TRBJ2-6; 10 bases line up with TRBD1. Germline CDR1 SNHLY, CDR2 FYNNEI. This CDR3 is built from 16 residues. V dropped 11 bases and J dropped 0; count of bases not matched to a gene: 7. The CDR3: CAGTGQGNSGANVLTF. As DNA, the CDR3 is TGTGCCGGTACGGGACAGGGGAACTCTGGGGCCAACGTCCTGACTTTC.

The CDR3 here is CASSRNGLDGEQYF. The CDR3, as DNA: TGTGCCAGTAGTAGAAACGGGTTAGATGGCGAGCAGTACTTC. The genes are TRBV19 and TRBJ2-7; D unclear. The V gene's germline CDR1 is LNHDA and CDR2 SQIVND (reference sequence). This CDR3 contains 14 residues. The V end was cut by 4 bases, the J end by 6 bases, with 16 bases between. Combining the CDR3 with reference TRBV19 and TRBJ2-7 gives the whole variable domain DGGITQSPKYLFRKEGQNVTLSCEQNLNHDAMYWYRQDPGQGLRLIYYSQIVNDFQKGDIAEGYSVSREKKESFPLTVTSAQKNPTAFYLCASSRNGLDGEQYFGPGTRLTVT.

This clone showed up just a few times. The CDR3 spells CASSETFNTEAFF. CDR3 in DNA: TGTGCCAGCAGCGAGACATTTAACACTGAAGCTTTCTTT. The chain has TRBV6-6 and TRBJ1-1, with no clear D. Looked up from germline, CDR1 is MNHNY and CDR2 is SVGAGI (reference sequence). Trimming took 6 bases from V and 2 from J, leaving 10 bases between them. CDR3 size: 13 residues.

With respect to this clone: Other DNA sequences within the sample encode an identical CDR3. The gene calls are TRBV7-3 and TRBJ2-1; 12 nucleotides align to TRBD2. Germline CDR1 and CDR2: SGHTA and FQGTGA. The CDR3 sequence is 15 residues long. The ends lost 3 bases at V and 3 bases at J; junction bases unmatched: 0. The CDR3 nucleotides are TGTGCCAGCAGCTTGACTAGCGGGGGCTACAATGAGCAGTTCTTC. This encodes CASSLTSGGYNEQFF.

The V and J genes are TRBV28 and TRBJ1-2; TRBD1 might be the D (6 bases). Germline CDR1 is MDHEN and CDR2 is SYDVKM. V was cut by 7 bases and J by 4 bases, with 10 bases left in between. The CDR3 has 12 amino acids. The CDR3 coding sequence is TGTGCCAGCAAAGGACAGACCTATGGCTACACCTTC. Translation: CASKGQTYGYTF.

This clone has more than one count but fewer than ten. This chain connects TRBV5-4 to TRBJ2-1; TRBD2 matches at 12 bases. The junction had 6 bases not matched to a gene; V was cut back by 2 bases and J by 6 bases. Germline V gene data show CDR1 as SGHNT and CDR2 as YYREEE (reference sequence). This CDR3 contains 16 residues. CDR3 protein: CASSFALAGGPNEQFF. The DNA of the CDR3 is TGTGCCAGCAGCTTTGCCCTAGCGGGAGGGCCCAATGAGCAGTTCTTC.

This clone was seen a handful of times. J is TRBJ2-2 and V is TRBV4-1; D is uncertain. This CDR3 comprises 16 residues. V was cut by 1 base and J by 2 bases, with 11 bases left in between. CDR1 and CDR2 from the germline V gene are MGHRA and YSYEKL. CDR3 coding DNA: TGCGCCAGCAGCCAAGTTCCAGAAATAAACACCGGGGAGCTGTTTTTT. Protein: CASSQVPEINTGELFF.

This clone was recorded once. One end of the junction varies from germline; a read error may be responsible. The gene calls are TRBV6-5 and TRBJ2-5; a weak D match, TRBD2 (6 bases). The CDR3 is 13 residues long. Germline CDR1 is MNHEY and CDR2 is SVGAGI. CDR3 region: CATKAGPTRAEDF. The CDR3 nucleotides read TGTGCCACTAAGGCGGGACCCACGAGGGCCGAGGACTTC.

This chain joins TRBV5-1 and TRBJ2-7, with TRBD1 as a possible D gene (5 bases). This CDR3 is built from 16 residues. V lost 2 bases to trimming and J lost 5 bases, with 20 bases between them. Germline CDR1 reads SGHRS; CDR2 reads YFSETQ. This CDR3 is CASSLGANRFVDEQYF. The CDR3 DNA reads TGCGCCAGCAGCTTAGGGGCAAATCGGTTCGTTGACGAGCAGTACTTC.

V is TRBV28 and J is TRBJ1-4; 7 nucleotides align to TRBD1. This CDR3 region has 15 residues. J was trimmed by 7 bases and V by 3 bases; bases with no gene match: 8. Looked up from germline, CDR1 is MDHEN and CDR2 is SYDVKM. The CDR3 reads CASSFLGGFGEKLFF. In DNA form, the CDR3 reads TGTGCCAGCAGTTTTTTAGGGGGCTTCGGTGAAAAACTGTTTTTT. Together with reference TRBV28 and TRBJ1-4, the CDR3 gives the full variable domain: DVKVTQSSRYLVKRTGEKVFLECVQDMDHENMFWYRQDPGLGLRLIYFSYDVKMKEKGDIPEGYSVSREKKERFSLILESASTNQTSMYLCASSFLGGFGEKLFFGSGTQLSVL.

The V and J genes are TRBV5-1 and TRBJ1-4, with D unclear. CDR1 is SGHRS and CDR2 is YFSETQ in the germline V gene. This CDR3 has 15 amino acids. V was pared by 4 bases and J by 0 bases, with 10 bases between. The CDR3 nucleotides are TGCGCCAGCAGCCCACGGACTACAACTAATGAAAAACTGTTTTTT. Its protein is CASSPRTTTNEKLFF.

This clone has only one observation. The chain joins TRBV5-1 to TRBJ2-1; 8 nucleotides agree with TRBD2. The V segment lost 4 bases and the J segment 3 bases; nucleotides outside the gene matches: 6. CDR3 length: 15 residues. The germline CDR1 and CDR2 sequences are SGHRS and YFSETQ. The CDR3 loop reads CASSQGLAHYNEQFF. For the CDR3, the DNA is TGCGCCAGCAGCCAAGGACTAGCCCACTACAATGAGCAGTTCTTC.

V and J are TRBV15 and TRBJ2-3; the D is unclear. This CDR3 has 17 amino acids. CDR1 is LNHNV, CDR2 YYDKDF, per germline (reference sequence). The ends were cut back, 1 base at V and 0 bases at J, with 14 bases in the middle. The CDR3: CATSRAVRGSSTDTQYF. The CDR3 DNA follows: TGTGCCACCAGCAGAGCGGTACGAGGTTCTAGCACAGATACGCAGTATTTT.

The chain couples TRBV11-2 to TRBJ2-7, with 16 bases lining up with TRBD2. Germline trimming cut 5 bases from V and 1 base from J; bases unmatched to any gene: 2. Germline V gene data show CDR1 as SGHAT and CDR2 as FQNNGV. This CDR3 is built from 16 residues. The CDR3 loop is CASSTGLAGGSYEQYF. CDR3 DNA sequence: TGTGCCAGCAGCACGGGACTAGCGGGAGGGTCCTACGAGCAGTACTTC.

The chain has TRBV18 and TRBJ2-7; possible D gene TRBD2, 6 bases. CDR3 length: 14 amino acids. The germline gives CDR1 KGHSH, CDR2 LQKENI. The V end lost 3 bases, the J end lost 4 bases, and 13 bases lay between the germline ends. Written as DNA, the CDR3 is TGTGCCAGCTCACCGGGAGGAGGATCGTACGAGCAGTACTTC. Protein product: CASSPGGGSYEQYF. Variable domain in full (rest from reference TRBV18 and TRBJ2-7): NAGVMQNPRHLVRRRGQEARLRCSPMKGHSHVYWYRQLPEEGLKFMVYLQKENIIDESGMPKERFSAEFPKEGPSILRIQQVVRGDSAAYFCASSPGGGSYEQYFGPGTRLTVT.

The chain couples TRBV7-9 to TRBJ2-1; 8 bases match TRBD2. This CDR3 spans 15 amino acids. The germline gives CDR1 SEHNR, CDR2 FQNEAQ (reference sequence). Losses at the gene ends were 4 bases for V and 9 bases for J; bases not matched to a gene: 11. CDR3: CASSSFLAGWGEQFF. The DNA of the CDR3 is TGTGCCAGCAGCTCTTTTTTAGCGGGATGGGGTGAGCAGTTCTTC.

This chain connects TRBV28 to TRBJ2-2, with 7 bases aligning to TRBD1. Germline V lookup: CDR1 MDHEN, CDR2 SYDVKM. The V and J ends lost 7 bases and 0 bases, in that order; junction bases with no gene match: 5. The CDR3 is made up of 15 amino acids. The chain's CDR3 is CASTFGTANTGELFF. The CDR3 bases are TGTGCCAGCACATTCGGGACAGCGAACACCGGGGAGCTGTTTTTT.

The chain combines TRBV28 with TRBJ1-2; the D is unclear. The ends were cut back, 3 bases at V and 9 bases at J, with 14 bases in the middle. Germline V lookup: CDR1 MDHEN, CDR2 SYDVKM. The length of the CDR3 is 13 residues. This CDR3 is CASSLWEARSYTF. Here the CDR3 DNA reads TGTGCCAGCAGTTTGTGGGAGGCCCGGAGCTACACCTTC.

The rearrangement joins TRBV27 to TRBJ1-3, with D possibly being TRBD1 (5 bases). There are 15 residues in the CDR3. Trimming took 2 bases from V and 5 from J, leaving 13 bases between them. In germline, CDR1 is MNHEY, CDR2 SMNVEV (reference sequence). CDR3 sequence: CASSLVGGTRNTIYF. The CDR3 bases are TGTGCCAGCAGTTTAGTGGGGGGGACTCGAAACACCATATATTTT.

The V call is TRBV29-1, the J call TRBJ2-7, with 7 bases identical to TRBD2. This CDR3 has 13 amino acids. V lost 3 bases and J lost 2; bases outside the gene matches: 4. The V gene's germline CDR1 is SQVTM and CDR2 ANQGSEA. The CDR3 protein is CSVDERGTYEQYF. The CDR3 DNA reads TGCAGCGTTGATGAGCGGGGCACCTACGAGCAGTACTTC.

This sequence joins TRBV14 and TRBJ1-3; D remains unclear. Per germline, CDR1 SGHDN and CDR2 FVKESK. The CDR3 is made up of 19 amino acids. V lost 3 bases, J lost 2 bases, and 23 bases lay in between. Here the CDR3 reads CASSHIARAHETAGNTIYF. The CDR3 nucleotides read TGTGCCAGCAGCCATATAGCGCGGGCACACGAAACAGCTGGAAACACCATATATTTT.

This chain joins TRBV29-1 and TRBJ2-1; 11 bases match TRBD2. This CDR3 region has 13 residues. CDR1 is SQVTM and CDR2 is ANQGSEA in the germline V gene. The V gene end was trimmed by 7 bases and the J gene end by 9 bases; junction bases not matched to a gene: 8. CDR3 coding DNA: TGCAGCGCCGTTAGCGGGAGGGCCGGTGAGCAGTTCTTC. Protein product: CSAVSGRAGEQFF.

The chain couples TRBV27 to TRBJ2-7, with 8 nucleotides matching TRBD1. Germline trimming cut 0 bases from V and 2 bases from J; bases unmatched to any gene: 6. This CDR3 has 16 residues. From germline, CDR1 is MNHEY and CDR2 SMNVEV (reference sequence). The CDR3 sequence is CASSLSIGQGAYEQYF. DNA for the CDR3: TGTGCCAGCAGTTTATCGATAGGACAGGGTGCCTACGAGCAGTACTTC.

As to this clone: The DNA is omitted, as the CDR3 cannot be located on it reliably, and the CDR3 follows TCRdb's listing. This chain joins TRBV9 and TRBJ2-3; whether TRBD2, the table's D call, matches the DNA was not checked. CDR1 is SGDLS and CDR2 is YYNGEE in the germline V gene. The CDR3 is 14 residues long, ends included. The CDR3: CASSVGGGTSMEYF.